This T cell receptor beta chain is drawn from a study of shared clonotypes between healthy human individuals. Concerning this clone: No antigen is known for it.

The trim removed 4 bases at V and 3 bases at J, leaving 4 bases unmatched. The CDR3 is made up of 14 amino acids. CDR1 is SEHNR and CDR2 is FQNEAQ in the germline V gene (reference sequence). Each replicate PCR on the sorted subsets used roughly 190 ng DNA (roughly 32,000 T cell genomes). Profiling relied on immunoSEQ multiplex PCR, and the TCRdb table lists in-frame clones only, not all of them. The repertoire holds about 2,200,000 clones, about 93% seen once, with 1.5% to 2% in the top ten. Points from the study as a whole: The naive CD4 repertoires of a handful of donors were compared, and approximately 5% of clonotypes were shared.

CD45RO negativity and positive selection for CCR7 defined naive CD8 cells, a population that excluded terminally differentiated effector memory CD45RA+ cells. The chain joins TRBV7-9 to TRBJ2-7; 9 bases map to TRBD1. Sequenced: naive CD8+ T cells from PBMCs. The receptor was derived from a man aged 18-30 years in good health. Some clones in this sample may be carry-over from other donors' samples. CDR3 protein: CASSSLTGGYEQYF. CDR3 sequence (DNA): TGTGCCAGCAGCTCCTTGACAGGGGGCTACGAGCAGTACTTC.